This entry is about one TCR beta chain. Its antigen is not identified. This sample is drawn from a study of cytomegalovirus exposure and HLA in healthy donors. General study findings and limits: Using a false discovery rate of 0.05, a later analysis showed that about 16,000 TCR beta sequences were associated with HLA alleles. Cytomegalovirus association was listed for 150 to 200 TCR beta chains.

Amplification used 60 Vbeta primers and 13 Jbeta primers. Sequencing was performed with immunoSEQ multiplex PCR; in TCRdb, only in-frame clones are kept and a portion is missing. The data contain approximately 150,000 clones, approximately 80% of them seen just once; the ten biggest clones take up roughly 2.7%. CDR1 is ENHRY, CDR2 SYGVKD, per germline. V dropped 4 bases and J dropped 1; count of bases not matched to a gene: 4. The CDR3 length is 14 residues. This chain links TRBV10-3 with TRBJ2-7; 7 bases are shared with TRBD2. This TCR was recovered from a boy aged 2 to 10 in good health and CMV-seronegative. Sequencing input: PBMCs. DNA of the CDR3: TGTGCCATCAGTGTGACTAGCCGGTCCTACGAGCAGTACTTC. This encodes CAISVTSRSYEQYF.